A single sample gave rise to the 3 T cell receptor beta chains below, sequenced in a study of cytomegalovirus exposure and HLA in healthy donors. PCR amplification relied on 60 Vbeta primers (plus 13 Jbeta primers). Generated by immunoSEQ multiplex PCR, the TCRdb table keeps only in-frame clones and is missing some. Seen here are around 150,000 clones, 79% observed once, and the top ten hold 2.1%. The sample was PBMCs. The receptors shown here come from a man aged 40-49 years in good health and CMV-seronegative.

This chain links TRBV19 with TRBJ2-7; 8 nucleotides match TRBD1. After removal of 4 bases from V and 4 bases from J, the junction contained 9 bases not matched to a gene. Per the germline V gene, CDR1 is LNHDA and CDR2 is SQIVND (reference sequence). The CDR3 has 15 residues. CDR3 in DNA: TGTGCCAGTAGTACCCAGGGGGCGCAGGAGTACGAGCAGTACTTC. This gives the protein CASSTQGAQEYEQYF.

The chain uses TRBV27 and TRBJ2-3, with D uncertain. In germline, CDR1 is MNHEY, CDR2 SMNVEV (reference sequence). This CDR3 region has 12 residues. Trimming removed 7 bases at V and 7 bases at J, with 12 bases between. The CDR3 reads CASTHKSNTQYF. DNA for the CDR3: TGTGCCAGCACCCACAAATCCAATACGCAGTATTTT.

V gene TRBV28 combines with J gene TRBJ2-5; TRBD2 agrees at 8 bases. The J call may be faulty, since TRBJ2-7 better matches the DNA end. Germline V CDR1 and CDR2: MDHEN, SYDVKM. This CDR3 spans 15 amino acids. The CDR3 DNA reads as TGTGCCAGCAGCACCCGGGGACTAGGGGGCTACGAGCAGTACTTC. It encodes CASSTRGLGGYEQYF.